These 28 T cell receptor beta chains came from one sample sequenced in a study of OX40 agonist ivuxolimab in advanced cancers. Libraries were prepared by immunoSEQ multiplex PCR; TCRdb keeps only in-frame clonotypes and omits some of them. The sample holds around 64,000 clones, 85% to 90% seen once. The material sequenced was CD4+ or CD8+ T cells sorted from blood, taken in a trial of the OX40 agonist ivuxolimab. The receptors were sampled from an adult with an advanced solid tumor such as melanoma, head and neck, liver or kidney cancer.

The DNA for the CDR3 is TGTGCCACCAGCAGAGATCCCGGTAGCTCCTACGAGCAGTACTTC. Translated, it gives CATSRDPGSSYEQYF. The V gene is TRBV15, the J gene TRBJ2-7, with unresolved D. Germline values: CDR1 LNHNV, CDR2 YYDKDF (reference sequence). The CDR3 sequence is 15 residues long. V was clipped by 0 bases and J by 0 bases, with 9 bases between them.

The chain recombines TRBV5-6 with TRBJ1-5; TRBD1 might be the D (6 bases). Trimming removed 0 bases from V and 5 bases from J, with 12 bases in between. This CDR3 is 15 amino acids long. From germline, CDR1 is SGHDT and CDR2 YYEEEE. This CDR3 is CASSLVGGGHQPQHF. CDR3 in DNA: TGTGCCAGCAGCTTGGTGGGCGGGGGGCATCAGCCCCAGCATTTT.

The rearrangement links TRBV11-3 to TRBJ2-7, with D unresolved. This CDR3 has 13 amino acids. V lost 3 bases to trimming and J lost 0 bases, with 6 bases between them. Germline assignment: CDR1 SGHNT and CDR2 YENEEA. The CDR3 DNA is TGTGCCAGCAGCTTTACCCACTCCTACGAGCAGTACTTC. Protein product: CASSFTHSYEQYF.

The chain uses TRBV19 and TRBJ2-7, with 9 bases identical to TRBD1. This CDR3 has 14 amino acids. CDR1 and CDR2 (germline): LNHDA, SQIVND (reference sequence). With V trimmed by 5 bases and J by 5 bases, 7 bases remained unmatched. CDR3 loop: CASSVGTGYHEQYF. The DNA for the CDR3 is TGTGCCAGTAGTGTCGGGACAGGGTACCACGAGCAGTACTTC.

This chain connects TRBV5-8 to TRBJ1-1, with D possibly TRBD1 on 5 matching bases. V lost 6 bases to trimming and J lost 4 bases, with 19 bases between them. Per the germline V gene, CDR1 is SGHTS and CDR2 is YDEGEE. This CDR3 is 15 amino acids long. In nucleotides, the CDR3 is TGTGCCAGCAATAATGGGGGTGAGCGGGGCACTGAAGCTTTCTTT. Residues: CASNNGGERGTEAFF.

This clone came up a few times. CDR3 nucleotide sequence: TGTGCCATCAGTGAGGGGGGGCTATCAGATACGCAGTATTTT. This translates into CAISEGGLSDTQYF. This chain uses TRBV10-3 with TRBJ2-3, with D perhaps being TRBD1 or TRBD2 (6 bases each). Trimming removed 2 bases from V and 4 bases from J, with 10 bases in between. The CDR3 runs 14 residues. In germline, CDR1 is ENHRY, CDR2 SYGVKD.

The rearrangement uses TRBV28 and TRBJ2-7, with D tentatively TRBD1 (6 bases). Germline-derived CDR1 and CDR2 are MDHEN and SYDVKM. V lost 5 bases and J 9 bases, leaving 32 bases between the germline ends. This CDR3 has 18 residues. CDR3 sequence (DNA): TGTGCCAGCAGTGGTCAGGGGTTTGGTACGTTATCCATACGAGGGCAGTACTTC. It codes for CASSGQGFGTLSIRGQYF.

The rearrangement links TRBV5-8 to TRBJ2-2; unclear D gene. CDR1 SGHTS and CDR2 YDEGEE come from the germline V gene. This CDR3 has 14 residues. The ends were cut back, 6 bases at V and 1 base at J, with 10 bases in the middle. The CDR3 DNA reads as TGTGCCAGCAACCTTTACAGGAACACCGGGGAGCTGTTTTTT. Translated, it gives CASNLYRNTGELFF.

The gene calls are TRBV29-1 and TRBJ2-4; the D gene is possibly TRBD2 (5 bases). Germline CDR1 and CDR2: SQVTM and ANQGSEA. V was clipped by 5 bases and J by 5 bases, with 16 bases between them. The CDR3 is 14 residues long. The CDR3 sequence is CSVLGSLDQNIQYF. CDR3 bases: TGCAGCGTTCTAGGGAGTTTGGATCAAAACATTCAGTACTTC.

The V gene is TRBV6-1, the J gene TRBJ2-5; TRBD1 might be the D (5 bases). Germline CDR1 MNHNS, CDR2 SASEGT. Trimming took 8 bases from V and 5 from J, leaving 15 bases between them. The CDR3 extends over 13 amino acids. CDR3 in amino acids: CASSPPGYETQYF. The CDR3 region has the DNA TGTGCCAGCTCGCCCCCAGGGTACGAGACCCAGTACTTC.

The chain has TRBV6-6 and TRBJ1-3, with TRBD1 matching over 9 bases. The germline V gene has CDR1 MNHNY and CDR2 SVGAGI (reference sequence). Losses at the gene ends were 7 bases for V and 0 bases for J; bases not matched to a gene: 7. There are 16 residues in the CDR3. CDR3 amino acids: CASTTGQGISGNTIYF. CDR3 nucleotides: TGTGCCAGCACCACGGGACAGGGTATCTCTGGAAACACCATATATTTT.

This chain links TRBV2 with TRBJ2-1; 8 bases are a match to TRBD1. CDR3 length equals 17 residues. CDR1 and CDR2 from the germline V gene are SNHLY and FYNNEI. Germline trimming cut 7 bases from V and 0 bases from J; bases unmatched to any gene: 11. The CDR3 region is CASKGTGASISYNEQFF. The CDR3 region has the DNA TGTGCCAGCAAGGGGACAGGAGCTTCTATCTCCTACAATGAGCAGTTCTTC. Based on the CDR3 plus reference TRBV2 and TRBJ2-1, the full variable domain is EPEVTQTPSHQVTQMGQEVILRCVPISNHLYFYWYRQILGQKVEFLVSFYNNEISEKSEIFDDQFSVERPDGSNFTLKIRSTKLEDSAMYFCASKGTGASISYNEQFFGPGTRLTVL.

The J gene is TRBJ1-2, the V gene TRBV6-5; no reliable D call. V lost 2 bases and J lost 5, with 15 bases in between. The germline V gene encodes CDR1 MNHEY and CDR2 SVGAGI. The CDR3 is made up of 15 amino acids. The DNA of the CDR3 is TGTGCCAGCAGTTACAGTTATACGAGCTCATATGGCTACACCTTC. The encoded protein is CASSYSYTSSYGYTF.

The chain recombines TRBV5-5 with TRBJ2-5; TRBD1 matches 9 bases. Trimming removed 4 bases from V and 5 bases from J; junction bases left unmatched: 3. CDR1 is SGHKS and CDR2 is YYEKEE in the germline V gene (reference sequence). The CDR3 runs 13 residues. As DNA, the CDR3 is TGTGCCAGCAGCCCGGGACAGGGTGAGACCCAGTACTTC. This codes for CASSPGQGETQYF.

This chain's CDR3 is CASSWGLAEDVYEQYF. The CDR3 DNA reads TGCGCCAGCAGCTGGGGACTAGCGGAAGATGTCTACGAGCAGTACTTC. The V call is TRBV5-1, the J call TRBJ2-7; 11 positions match TRBD2. This CDR3 contains 16 residues. With V trimmed by 3 bases and J by 3 bases, 8 bases remained unmatched. The germline V gene encodes CDR1 SGHRS and CDR2 YFSETQ.

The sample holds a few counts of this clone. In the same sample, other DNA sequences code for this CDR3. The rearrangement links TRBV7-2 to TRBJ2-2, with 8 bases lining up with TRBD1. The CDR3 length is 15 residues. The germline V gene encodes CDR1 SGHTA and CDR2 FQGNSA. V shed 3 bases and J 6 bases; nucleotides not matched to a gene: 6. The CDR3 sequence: CASSFGQGSSGELFF. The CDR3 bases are TGTGCCAGCAGCTTTGGACAGGGATCTTCCGGGGAGCTGTTTTTT. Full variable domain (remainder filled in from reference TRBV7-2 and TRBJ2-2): GAGVSQSPSNKVTEKGKDVELRCDPISGHTALYWYRQSLGQGLEFLIYFQGNSAPDKSGLPSDRFSAERTGGSVSTLTIQRTQQEDSAVYLCASSFGQGSSGELFFGEGSRLTVL.

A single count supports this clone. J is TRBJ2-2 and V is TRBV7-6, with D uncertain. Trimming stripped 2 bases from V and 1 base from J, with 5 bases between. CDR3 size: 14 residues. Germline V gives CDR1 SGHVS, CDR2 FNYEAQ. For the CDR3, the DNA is TGTGCCAGCAGCTTACCTCGGAACACCGGGGAGCTGTTTTTT. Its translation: CASSLPRNTGELFF. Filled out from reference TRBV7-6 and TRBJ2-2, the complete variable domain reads GAGVSQSPRYKVTKRGQDVALRCDPISGHVSLYWYRQALGQGPEFLTYFNYEAQQDKSGLPNDRFSAERPEGSISTLTIQRTEQRDSAMYRCASSLPRNTGELFFGEGSRLTVL.

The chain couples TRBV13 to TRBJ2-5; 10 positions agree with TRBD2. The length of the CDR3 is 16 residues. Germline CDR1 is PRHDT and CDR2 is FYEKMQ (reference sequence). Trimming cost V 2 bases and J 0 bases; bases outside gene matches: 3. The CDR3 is CASSLTSGTYQETQYF. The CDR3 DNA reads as TGTGCCAGCAGCTTAACTAGCGGGACCTACCAAGAGACCCAGTACTTC.

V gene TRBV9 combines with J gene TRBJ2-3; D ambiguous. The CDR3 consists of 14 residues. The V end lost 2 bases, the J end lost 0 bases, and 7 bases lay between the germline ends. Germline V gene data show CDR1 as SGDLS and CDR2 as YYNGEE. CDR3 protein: CASSVASSTDTQYF. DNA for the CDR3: TGTGCCAGCAGCGTTGCCAGTAGCACAGATACGCAGTATTTT.

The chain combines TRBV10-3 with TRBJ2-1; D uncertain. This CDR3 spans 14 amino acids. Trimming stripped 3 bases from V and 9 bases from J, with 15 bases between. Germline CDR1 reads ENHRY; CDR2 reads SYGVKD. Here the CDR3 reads CAISESGEALEQFF. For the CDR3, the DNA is TGTGCCATCAGTGAATCGGGCGAGGCCCTTGAGCAGTTCTTC.

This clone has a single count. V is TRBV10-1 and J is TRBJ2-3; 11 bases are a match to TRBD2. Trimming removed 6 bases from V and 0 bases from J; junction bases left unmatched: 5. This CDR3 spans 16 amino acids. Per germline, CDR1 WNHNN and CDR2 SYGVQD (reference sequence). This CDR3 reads CASSAGTSGSTDTQYF. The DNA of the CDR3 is TGCGCCAGCAGCGCCGGGACTAGCGGCAGCACAGATACGCAGTATTTT.

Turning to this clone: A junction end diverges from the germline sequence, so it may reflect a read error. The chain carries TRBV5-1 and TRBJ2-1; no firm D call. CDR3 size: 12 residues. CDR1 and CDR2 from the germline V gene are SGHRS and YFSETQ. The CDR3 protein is CASRLVYNEQFF. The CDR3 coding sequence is TGCGCCAGCAGGTTGGTCTACAATGAGCAGTTCTTC. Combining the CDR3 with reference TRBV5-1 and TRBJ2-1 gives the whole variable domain KAGVTQTPRYLIKTRGQQVTLSCSPISGHRSVSWYQQTPGQGLQFLFEYFSETQRNKGNFPGRFSGRQFSNSRSEMNVSTLELGDSALYLCASRLVYNEQFFGPGTRLTVL.

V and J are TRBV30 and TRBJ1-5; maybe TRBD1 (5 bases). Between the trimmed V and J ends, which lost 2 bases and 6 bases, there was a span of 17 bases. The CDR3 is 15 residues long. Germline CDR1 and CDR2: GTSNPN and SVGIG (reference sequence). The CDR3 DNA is TGTGCCTGGAGTATCTTTCCCGGGGCTGCTCAGCCCCAGCATTTT. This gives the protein CAWSIFPGAAQPQHF.

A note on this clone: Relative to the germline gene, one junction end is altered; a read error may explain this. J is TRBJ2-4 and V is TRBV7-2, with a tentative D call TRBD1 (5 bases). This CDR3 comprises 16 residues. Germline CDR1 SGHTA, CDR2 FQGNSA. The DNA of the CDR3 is TGTGCCAGCACCTTAGACAGATTCATAGCCAAAAACATTCAGTACTTC. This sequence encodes CASTLDRFIAKNIQYF.

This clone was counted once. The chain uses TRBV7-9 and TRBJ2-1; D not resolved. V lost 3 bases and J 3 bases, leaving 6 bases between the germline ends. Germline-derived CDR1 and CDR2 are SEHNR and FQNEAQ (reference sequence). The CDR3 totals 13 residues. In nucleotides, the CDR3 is TGTGCCAGCAGCTTGTTCAGCTACAATGAGCAGTTCTTC. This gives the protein CASSLFSYNEQFF.

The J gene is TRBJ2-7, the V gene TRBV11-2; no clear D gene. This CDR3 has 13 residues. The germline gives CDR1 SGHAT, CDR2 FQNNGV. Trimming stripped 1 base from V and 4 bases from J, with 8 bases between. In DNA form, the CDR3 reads TGTGCCAGCAGCTTAGCGTACGGGTACGAGCAGTACTTC. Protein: CASSLAYGYEQYF.

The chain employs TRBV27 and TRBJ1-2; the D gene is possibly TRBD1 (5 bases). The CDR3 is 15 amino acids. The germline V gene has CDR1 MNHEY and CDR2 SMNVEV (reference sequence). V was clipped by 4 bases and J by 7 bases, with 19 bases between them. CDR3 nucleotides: TGTGCCAGCAGTTCCCTCGGTGGGACTGGCCTTGGCTACACCTTC. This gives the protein CASSSLGGTGLGYTF.

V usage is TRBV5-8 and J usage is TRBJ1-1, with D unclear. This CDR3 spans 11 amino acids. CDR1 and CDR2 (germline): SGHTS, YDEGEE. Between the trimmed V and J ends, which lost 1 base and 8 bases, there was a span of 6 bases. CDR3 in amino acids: CASSLYSEAFF. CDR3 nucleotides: TGTGCCAGCAGCTTGTACAGCGAAGCTTTCTTT. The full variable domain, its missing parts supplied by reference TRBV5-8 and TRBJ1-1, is EAGVTQSPTHLIKTRGQQATLRCSPISGHTSVYWYQQALGLGLQFLLWYDEGEERNRGNFPPRFSGRQFPNYSSELNVNALELEDSALYLCASSLYSEAFFGQGTRLTVV.